The rows below give T cell receptor beta chains drawn from one sample of a study of cytomegalovirus exposure and HLA in healthy donors. Method: immunoSEQ multiplex PCR; TCRdb's copy keeps in-frame clones and lacks some. The sample includes approximately 70,000 clones, about 82% of them seen just once. Source material: PBMCs. These receptors came from a woman in her thirties in good health and CMV-seronegative. Both conserved end residues are part of each CDR3. D genes are given only for firm matches. Clone size appears in some rows only: once, few, many, or a class for an expanded clone.

clone size,J gene,CDR3 length,V gene,D gene,CDR3 DNA,CDR3 protein
.,TRBJ2-3,19,TRBV19,TRBD2,TGTGCCAGTAGTATAAGGGGACCGGGACTAGCGGGGGAAACAGATACGCAGTATTTT,CASSIRGPGLAGETDTQYF
.,TRBJ1-1,13,TRBV9,.,TGTGCCAGCACCCCTTCCCCGAGCACTGAAGCTTTCTTT,CASTPSPSTEAFF
.,TRBJ2-5,13,TRBV6-5,TRBD2,TGTGCCAGCAGGGGAGGGGAGGTTGGGACCCAGTACTTC,CASRGGEVGTQYF
.,TRBJ2-2,13,TRBV2,TRBD1,TGTGCCAGCGCCGGACAGGGTGCCGGGGAGCTGTTTTTT,CASAGQGAGELFF
.,TRBJ2-6,15,TRBV19,.,TGTGCCAGTACAGGGTTTACCTCTGGGGCCAACGTCCTGACTTTC,CASTGFTSGANVLTF
few,TRBJ2-5,13,TRBV6-6,TRBD1,TGTGCCAGCAGCTGGGACAGGGAAGAGACCCAGTACTTC,CASSWDREETQYF
.,TRBJ1-4,20,TRBV7-6,TRBD1,TGTGCCAGCAGCTTAGAACCACCGGCGGCGGGGACAGGGTTTCATGAAAAACTGTTTTTT,CASSLEPPAAGTGFHEKLFF
.,TRBJ2-2,19,TRBV19,TRBD1,TGTGCCAGTAGTCATTTTGGGAGGACAGGGGACGCGAACACCGGGGAGCTGTTTTTT,CASSHFGRTGDANTGELFF
.,TRBJ1-1,19,TRBV7-9,.,TGTGCCAGCAGCCTATCCTCTAGATCGAGGGAGGGGGAGGGCACTGAAGCTTTCTTT,CASSLSSRSREGEGTEAFF
.,TRBJ1-1,13,TRBV10-3,.,TGTGCCATCAGTGACCTGGGAGGAACTGAAGCTTTCTTT,CAISDLGGTEAFF
.,TRBJ2-5,13,TRBV19,.,TGTGCCAGTAGTGGATATGCGGAGGAGACCCAGTACTTC,CASSGYAEETQYF
.,TRBJ2-3,14,TRBV5-6,.,TGTGCCAGCAGCTTAGGAGGGTCGGGAGATACGCAGTATTTT,CASSLGGSGDTQYF
.,TRBJ1-3,15,TRBV5-5,TRBD1,TGTGCCAGCAGCTTGTACAGGGGCGCGGGAAACACCATATATTTT,CASSLYRGAGNTIYF
.,TRBJ1-3,14,TRBV9,TRBD1,TGTGCCAGCAGCTCCTGGACAGGGGAGGACACCATATATTTT,CASSSWTGEDTIYF
.,TRBJ2-7,14,TRBV7-6,TRBD1,TGTGCCAGCAGCCATAGGGACAGCTCCTACGAGCAGTACTTC,CASSHRDSSYEQYF
.,TRBJ1-4,15,TRBV2,.,TGTGCCGGTTCCAACCAACAGGGAACTAATGAAAAACTGTTTTTT,CAGSNQQGTNEKLFF
.,TRBJ2-5,15,TRBV28,TRBD2,TGTGCCAGCAGTCTGACTAGCGGGGGACAAGAGACCCAGTACTTC,CASSLTSGGQETQYF